The 8 T cell receptor beta chains given below trace back to one sample, sequenced in a study of T cells after yellow fever vaccination. One entry per CDR3 protein, called by TCRdb with MiXCR from the 5' RACE reads. Among roughly 300,000 distinct CDR3 sequences listed, roughly 8% were seen once. Material: PBMCs, obtained 35 to 50 days after the first yellow fever vaccination. The receptors here all came from a man aged 18 to 29 who received the YFV17D yellow fever vaccine.

The rearrangement uses TRBV12-5 and TRBJ1-2, with 7 bases matching TRBD1. The CDR3 contains 16 residues. Trimming at V came to 3 bases and at J to 4 bases, leaving 11 bases not matched to a gene. Germline V lookup: CDR1 LGHNT, CDR2 FRNRAP. Here the CDR3 DNA reads TGTGCTAGTGGTTTCCCGGGACAGCTCTATTTCTATGGCTACACCTTC. Translated, it gives CASGFPGQLYFYGYTF.

The V and J genes are TRBV30 and TRBJ1-5; D not certain. V lost 2 bases and J lost 0, with 11 bases in between. The CDR3 extends over 15 amino acids. CDR1 and CDR2 from the germline V gene are GTSNPN and SVGIG (reference sequence). The CDR3 region is CAWSPPGGSNQPQHF. The CDR3 coding sequence is TGTGCCTGGAGTCCTCCCGGAGGTAGCAATCAGCCCCAGCATTTT.

This clonotype has a handful of counts. V and J are TRBV6-2 or TRBV6-3 and TRBJ2-5, with D perhaps matching TRBD1 (5 bases). The CDR3 length is 14 residues. Germline-derived CDR1 and CDR2 are MNHEY and SVGEGT. The ends were cut back, 2 bases at V and 5 bases at J, with 12 bases in the middle. The CDR3 DNA reads as TGTGCCAGCAGTTACCTGGGCAGGGTTGAGACCCAGTACTTC. Amino acids: CASSYLGRVETQYF.

The chain uses TRBV30 and TRBJ1-5; D call uncertain. The germline V gene encodes CDR1 GTSNPN and CDR2 SVGIG (reference sequence). V dropped 0 bases and J dropped 5 bases, with 11 bases sitting between them. The CDR3 spans 14 residues. The CDR3 protein is CAWSVLTSHQPQHF. CDR3 sequence (DNA): TGTGCCTGGAGTGTACTGACATCTCATCAGCCCCAGCATTTT.

This clonotype was observed a handful of times. J is TRBJ2-1 and V is TRBV30; no clear D. There are 13 residues in the CDR3. The V and J ends lost 3 bases and 2 bases respectively, with 8 bases between them. Per the germline V gene, CDR1 is GTSNPN and CDR2 is SVGIG (reference sequence). The CDR3 is CAWSYGTYNEQFF. For the CDR3, the DNA is TGTGCCTGGAGCTATGGGACCTACAATGAGCAGTTCTTC.

The V call is TRBV6-6, the J call TRBJ1-1; 7 positions match TRBD1. V dropped 2 bases and J dropped 7; count of bases not matched to a gene: 4. Germline V gene lookup returns CDR1 MNHNY and CDR2 SVGAGI (reference sequence). The CDR3 is made up of 13 amino acids. This chain's CDR3 is CASSYGQVHEAFF. For the CDR3, the DNA is TGTGCCAGCAGTTACGGACAGGTACATGAAGCTTTCTTT.

This clonotype came up a few times. CDR3 region: CASSYSLTRELFF. The CDR3 DNA reads as TGTGCCAGCAGCTATTCTCTGACTAGGGAGCTGTTTTTT. The chain combines TRBV7-8 with TRBJ2-2, with D possibly TRBD2 on 5 matching bases. Germline-derived CDR1 and CDR2 are SGHVS and FQNEAQ. This CDR3 is 13 amino acids long. The germline V and J ends were trimmed by 4 bases and 9 bases, with 12 bases remaining between them.

The CDR3, as DNA: TGTGCCTGGAGTATAGGTGATACGCAGTATTTT. Amino acids: CAWSIGDTQYF. V usage is TRBV30 and J usage is TRBJ2-3, with unresolved D. The CDR3 is 11 amino acids. Germline assignment: CDR1 GTSNPN and CDR2 SVGIG (reference sequence). Trimming shortened V by 2 bases and J by 6 bases, and 6 bases separated the two germline ends.